This T cell receptor beta chain was sequenced in a study of a mutant IDH1 vaccine in newly diagnosed glioma. Study-wide results and limits: Pseudoprogression appears to have had no connection to changes in top peripheral T cell clonotypes.

The sample holds a few counts of this clone. The antigen is undetermined. The time point is: week 47, end of study. A single vaccine dose contained 300 ug of mutant IDH1 20-mer peptide, and topical imiquimod was used with it. CDR3 length equals 13 residues. The V and J ends lost 6 bases and 2 bases, in that order; junction bases with no gene match: 4. Germline V gene lookup returns CDR1 LNHDA and CDR2 SQIVND (reference sequence). Profiling relied on immunoSEQ multiplex PCR, and the TCRdb table lists in-frame clones only, not all of them. This table has 45,000 to 65,000 clones, roughly 61% appearing once.

The J gene is TRBJ2-7, the V gene TRBV19, with TRBD1 matching over 7 bases. Material: peripheral blood mononuclear cells (PBMCs), obtained from a glioma patient whose treatment included an IDH1 peptide vaccine. The TCR comes from a man in his forties with glioma. Some clones in this sample may be carry-over from other donors' samples. DNA for the CDR3: TGTGCCAGTAGCAGGGACAGAACCTACGAGCAGTACTTC. Residues: CASSRDRTYEQYF.